Detailed here is one T cell receptor beta chain. These data are taken from a study of CD8+CD57+ T cells in acquired aplastic anemia. Study-wide context: Mean DNA quantity obtained from sorted CD4+ and CD8+ cells was 3 to 3.5 ug.

Flow cytometry had shown expanded CD8+CD57+ cells in the patients chosen for sequencing. It was genomic DNA that served as the template for profiling TCR beta VDJ and CDR3. TCRdb reprocessed the reads via MiXCR and lists one record per CDR3 protein. The data hold approximately 170,000 distinct CDR3 sequences, with approximately 51% observed a single time. Per the germline V gene, CDR1 is SGHTA and CDR2 is FQGTGA. V dropped 2 bases and J dropped 4 bases, with 11 bases sitting between them. This CDR3 contains 14 residues. The receptor comes from a human donor with aplastic anemia. The chain links TRBV7-3 to TRBJ1-2; weak D call: TRBD1 (5 bases). What was sequenced was sorted CD4+, CD8+, or CD8+CD57+ T cells (not recorded which) from PBMCs. CDR3 in amino acids: CASSLGGAGYGYTF. CDR3 bases: TGTGCCAGCAGCTTAGGAGGGGCGGGCTATGGCTACACCTTC.